This passage covers 32 T cell receptor beta chains from one sample sequenced in a study of blood T cell repertoires in COVID-19. TCRdb keeps only in-frame clones here, not all; method: immunoSEQ multiplex PCR. Among more than 95,000 clones listed, about 84% were seen once. Sample: peripheral blood. These receptor sequences come from a human donor in a cohort sampled during active COVID-19.

The genes are TRBV9 and TRBJ2-3; weak D call: TRBD2 (5 bases). CDR3 size: 14 residues. Trimming left V 0 bases short and J 1 base short, with 6 bases between. Germline values: CDR1 SGDLS, CDR2 YYNGEE. The CDR3 nucleotides are TGTGCCAGCAGCGTAGCGGAGGGCACAGATACGCAGTATTTT. It is translated as CASSVAEGTDTQYF.

The V call is TRBV30, the J call TRBJ1-5; no firm D call. Trimming stripped 0 bases from V and 10 bases from J, with 10 bases between. CDR3 length equals 12 residues. Germline V gene lookup returns CDR1 GTSNPN and CDR2 SVGIG (reference sequence). The CDR3, as DNA: TGTGCCTGGAGTGTACTTGACAAACCCCAGCATTTT. It encodes CAWSVLDKPQHF.

V gene TRBV5-1 combines with J gene TRBJ2-7; maybe TRBD2 (6 bases). CDR1 is SGHRS, CDR2 YFSETQ, per germline. The CDR3 length is 14 residues. V lost 3 bases to trimming and J lost 3 bases, with 13 bases between them. The CDR3 protein is CASSSQGGGYEQYF. CDR3 nucleotides: TGCGCCAGCAGCTCCCAGGGAGGTGGCTACGAGCAGTACTTC.

The chain couples TRBV25-1 to TRBJ2-5, with 11 nucleotides matching TRBD1. The V gene end was trimmed by 4 bases and the J gene end by 3 bases; junction bases not matched to a gene: 4. Germline loops: CDR1 MGHDK, CDR2 SYGVNS. The CDR3 extends over 15 amino acids. The CDR3 here is CASSVGQGAEETQYF. Here the CDR3 DNA reads TGTGCCAGCAGTGTTGGACAGGGGGCTGAAGAGACCCAGTACTTC.

The rearrangement links TRBV5-1 to TRBJ2-7; TRBD2 might be the D (5 bases). This CDR3 comprises 15 residues. CDR1 is SGHRS and CDR2 is YFSETQ in the germline V gene. V dropped 0 bases and J dropped 0 bases, with 10 bases sitting between them. The CDR3 region is CASSLVTGSSYEQYF. The CDR3 DNA reads as TGCGCCAGCAGCTTGGTGACTGGGAGCTCCTACGAGCAGTACTTC.

This chain connects TRBV6-5 to TRBJ2-3; D perhaps matches TRBD2 (6 bases). The CDR3 length is 13 residues. The germline V gene encodes CDR1 MNHEY and CDR2 SVGAGI. Trimming stripped 4 bases from V and 5 bases from J, with 10 bases between. The CDR3 here is CASSSRLGDTQYF. The CDR3 DNA reads TGTGCCAGCAGTTCGAGACTAGGAGATACGCAGTATTTT.

The J gene is TRBJ2-1, the V gene TRBV25-1; D is perhaps TRBD1 (6 bases). This CDR3 spans 13 amino acids. Germline CDR1 MGHDK, CDR2 SYGVNS. The V gene lost 6 bases and the J gene lost 2 bases, with 8 bases spanning the gap. For the CDR3, the DNA is TGTGCCAGCAGAAACAGGGCCTACAATGAGCAGTTCTTC. This translates into CASRNRAYNEQFF.

This clone was found a few times. The V call is TRBV20-1, the J call TRBJ2-1; D unresolved. Trimming pared 3 bases from V and 6 bases from J, leaving 15 bases between. The germline CDR1 and CDR2 sequences are DFQATT and SNEGSKA (reference sequence). The CDR3 length is 14 residues. The CDR3 nucleotides read TGCAGTGCTAGTTCGTCTAGACCTGGCAATGAGCAGTTCTTC. Its protein is CSASSSRPGNEQFF.

The chain combines TRBV7-3 with TRBJ2-3, with no clear D. Germline assignment: CDR1 SGHTA and CDR2 FQGTGA. Trimming took off 5 bases at V and 2 bases at J, with 8 bases between the two ends. The CDR3 is 13 amino acids. In DNA form, the CDR3 reads TGTGCCAGCAGCCTACTCCTCACAGATACGCAGTATTTT. This gives the protein CASSLLLTDTQYF.

The rearrangement uses TRBV15 and TRBJ2-6; TRBD1 agrees at 7 bases. Germline CDR1 is LNHNV and CDR2 is YYDKDF (reference sequence). The CDR3 contains 16 residues. V was pared by 0 bases and J by 3 bases, with 2 bases of the junction left unmatched. CDR3 residues: CATSRDRQGGANVLTF. CDR3 DNA sequence: TGTGCCACCAGCAGAGATAGACAGGGTGGGGCCAACGTCCTGACTTTC.

CDR3 coding DNA: TGCGCCAGCAGCCTCCTACAGGTAGCCAAAAACATTCAGTACTTC. Amino acids: CASSLLQVAKNIQYF. The chain uses TRBV4-1 and TRBJ2-4; TRBD1 might be the D (5 bases). This CDR3 has 15 amino acids. Trimming left V 4 bases short and J 0 bases short, with 10 bases between. Germline V lookup: CDR1 MGHRA, CDR2 YSYEKL.

This chain links TRBV28 with TRBJ1-3; no definite D call. Germline V gene lookup returns CDR1 MDHEN and CDR2 SYDVKM. V lost 6 bases to trimming and J lost 2 bases, with 5 bases between them. The CDR3 has 12 residues. This chain's CDR3 is CASRSTGNTIYF. The CDR3 DNA follows: TGTGCCAGCAGGAGTACTGGAAACACCATATATTTT.

This rearrangement joins TRBV27 to TRBJ2-7; 9 nucleotides line up with TRBD1. Germline trimming cut 5 bases from V and 7 bases from J; bases unmatched to any gene: 9. The CDR3 extends over 14 amino acids. The germline V gene encodes CDR1 MNHEY and CDR2 SMNVEV (reference sequence). The CDR3 region is CASSPTGGRWEQYF. The CDR3 coding sequence is TGTGCCAGCAGTCCAACAGGGGGCCGCTGGGAGCAGTACTTC.

This clone was observed a handful of times. The chain has TRBV5-1 and TRBJ2-7, with 7 bases identical to TRBD1. Germline V gene lookup returns CDR1 SGHRS and CDR2 YFSETQ. This CDR3 is 15 amino acids long. V dropped 2 bases and J dropped 1; count of bases not matched to a gene: 6. The CDR3 sequence: CASSFLRGQSYEQYF. The DNA of the CDR3 is TGCGCCAGCAGCTTTTTACGGGGACAGTCCTACGAGCAGTACTTC.

The chain has TRBV12-3 or TRBV12-4 and TRBJ1-5; no firm D call. The CDR3 length is 12 residues. Trimming pared 5 bases from V and 7 bases from J, leaving 9 bases between. DNA of the CDR3: TGTGCCAGCAGTGAGACACCACAGCCCCAGCATTTT. Its protein product is CASSETPQPQHF.

The genes are TRBV3-1 (or the pseudogene TRBV3-2) and TRBJ2-1; TRBD2 matches 7 bases. CDR1 and CDR2 (germline): LGHDT, YNNKEL (reference sequence). The CDR3 length is 15 residues. The junction had 8 bases not matched to a gene; V was cut back by 1 base and J by 8 bases. The CDR3 reads CASSQGGLRRDEQFF. DNA for the CDR3: TGTGCCAGCAGCCAAGGGGGACTAAGGAGGGATGAGCAGTTCTTC.

V usage is TRBV27 and J usage is TRBJ2-7, with D unresolved. The CDR3 spans 12 residues. V dropped 1 base and J dropped 3 bases, with 4 bases sitting between them. Germline CDR1 reads MNHEY; CDR2 reads SMNVEV (reference sequence). DNA of the CDR3: TGTGCCAGCAGTTTATTCGGCTACGAGCAGTACTTC. Translated, it gives CASSLFGYEQYF.

The CDR3 is CASTPGTSGLYEQFF. The CDR3 nucleotides are TGTGCCAGCACCCCCGGGACTAGCGGGCTCTATGAGCAGTTCTTC. The chain uses TRBV28 and TRBJ2-1; 12 nucleotides match TRBD2. V trimming: 7 bases; J trimming: 8 bases; junction bases outside the gene matches: 9. The V gene's germline CDR1 is MDHEN and CDR2 SYDVKM. This CDR3 region has 15 residues.

The CDR3, as DNA: TGTGCCAGCAGATATTCCCTATCCAACGAGCAGTACTTC. Its protein product is CASRYSLSNEQYF. This chain joins TRBV2 and TRBJ2-7; the D is unclear. The CDR3 contains 13 residues. CDR1 and CDR2 from the germline V gene are SNHLY and FYNNEI. V lost 6 bases, J lost 5 bases, and 14 bases lay in between. The full variable domain, in which reference TRBV2 and TRBJ2-7 provide the parts outside the CDR3, is EPEVTQTPSHQVTQMGQEVILRCVPISNHLYFYWYRQILGQKVEFLVSFYNNEISEKSEIFDDQFSVERPDGSNFTLKIRSTKLEDSAMYFCASRYSLSNEQYFGPGTRLTVT.

In this sample, this clone turned up once. The chain couples TRBV19 to TRBJ1-3; D might be TRBD1 (6 bases). The CDR3 is 16 amino acids. The germline V gene has CDR1 LNHDA and CDR2 SQIVND (reference sequence). V shed 7 bases and J shed 2 bases, with 18 bases lying between them. The CDR3 region is CASNSHLNRAGNTIYF. The CDR3 DNA reads TGTGCCAGTAATTCTCACCTGAACAGGGCTGGAAACACCATATATTTT.

This clone was observed at least ten times. The chain is built from TRBV2 and TRBJ1-1; D gene ambiguous. CDR3 length equals 13 residues. Germline loops: CDR1 SNHLY, CDR2 FYNNEI. Trimming took 7 bases from V and 0 from J, leaving 9 bases between them. The CDR3 DNA follows: TGTGCCAGCAATTCACCTATGAACACTGAAGCTTTCTTT. It codes for CASNSPMNTEAFF.

DNA for the CDR3: TGTGCCAGCAGTGAAGACCCCAGAGCTAGCGGGACATACGAGCAGTACTTC. Translation gives CASSEDPRASGTYEQYF. The chain recombines TRBV6-1 with TRBJ2-7, with 9 nucleotides matching TRBD2. Trimming removed 1 base from V and 4 bases from J; junction bases left unmatched: 11. Germline V gene sequence: CDR1 MNHNS, CDR2 SASEGT. The CDR3 is made up of 17 amino acids.

The CDR3 region has the DNA TGTGCCTGGAGTTCTCGCGGGAGGTCGGTCGGAAACACCATATATTTT. As protein: CAWSSRGRSVGNTIYF. J is TRBJ1-3 and V is TRBV30; no reliable D call. Per the germline V gene, CDR1 is GTSNPN and CDR2 is SVGIG (reference sequence). There are 16 residues in the CDR3. V was shortened by 2 bases and J by 4 bases, with 18 bases between the two germline ends.

J is TRBJ2-3 and V is TRBV19, with a weak D call TRBD1 (5 bases). Germline V lookup: CDR1 LNHDA, CDR2 SQIVND (reference sequence). CDR3 length: 13 residues. V was cut by 4 bases and J by 4 bases, with 9 bases left in between. CDR3 sequence: CASSKGMADTQYF. Here the CDR3 DNA reads TGTGCCAGTAGTAAGGGGATGGCAGATACGCAGTATTTT.

J is TRBJ1-2 and V is TRBV12-3 or TRBV12-4; 7 nucleotides match TRBD1. This CDR3 is built from 13 residues. Trimming removed 3 bases from V and 5 bases from J; junction bases left unmatched: 3. The DNA of the CDR3 is TGTGCCAGCAGTTTGCGACAGGGTTATGGCTACACCTTC. Translation gives CASSLRQGYGYTF.

This clone was detected only once. J is TRBJ2-4 and V is TRBV7-9; D not certain. Per the germline V gene, CDR1 is SEHNR and CDR2 is FQNEAQ (reference sequence). Between the trimmed V and J ends, which lost 5 bases and 4 bases, there was a span of 9 bases. The CDR3 is made up of 13 amino acids. CDR3 bases: TGTGCCAGCAGCCCGAACGGGAAAAACATTCAGTACTTC. Translation gives CASSPNGKNIQYF.

The V call is TRBV15, the J call TRBJ1-2; D not resolved. This CDR3 is built from 13 residues. V dropped 3 bases and J dropped 3 bases, with 8 bases sitting between them. The V gene's germline CDR1 is LNHNV and CDR2 YYDKDF (reference sequence). The CDR3 sequence: CATSSGADYGYTF. In nucleotides, the CDR3 is TGTGCCACCAGCAGCGGTGCGGACTATGGCTACACCTTC.

This clone was recorded once. This rearrangement joins TRBV4-3 to TRBJ2-7; 10 bases align to TRBD1. Germline V lookup: CDR1 LGHNA, CDR2 YSLEER. The CDR3 spans 15 residues. V shed 4 bases and J 2 bases; nucleotides not matched to a gene: 5. CDR3 region: CASSLRTGGTYEQYF. For the CDR3, the DNA is TGCGCCAGCAGCCTTAGGACAGGGGGAACCTACGAGCAGTACTTC.

V is TRBV3-1 (or the pseudogene TRBV3-2) and J is TRBJ2-3; TRBD2 aligns across 8 bases. CDR1 LGHDT and CDR2 YNNKEL come from the germline V gene (reference sequence). After removal of 0 bases from V and 2 bases from J, the junction contained 4 bases not matched to a gene. This CDR3 comprises 16 residues. The CDR3 protein is CASSQEGLGNTDTQYF. For the CDR3, the DNA is TGTGCCAGCAGCCAAGAGGGACTAGGAAACACAGATACGCAGTATTTT.

The CDR3 here is CASSLPGGPSEQFF. For the CDR3, the DNA is TGTGCCAGCAGCCTCCCGGGAGGGCCTAGCGAGCAGTTCTTC. The chain couples TRBV5-4 to TRBJ2-1; 8 nucleotides agree with TRBD2. Germline loops: CDR1 SGHNT, CDR2 YYREEE (reference sequence). This CDR3 is 14 amino acids long. The trim removed 4 bases at V and 10 bases at J, leaving 10 bases unmatched. The complete variable domain, with remaining parts taken from reference TRBV5-4 and TRBJ2-1, reads ETGVTQSPTHLIKTRGQQVTLRCSSQSGHNTVSWYQQALGQGPQFIFQYYREEENGRGNFPPRFSGLQFPNYSSELNVNALELDDSALYLCASSLPGGPSEQFFGPGTRLTVL.

V usage is TRBV7-2 and J usage is TRBJ1-2; D is possibly TRBD1 (5 bases). The V and J ends lost 6 bases and 5 bases respectively, with 22 bases between them. The CDR3 contains 16 residues. CDR1 SGHTA and CDR2 FQGNSA come from the germline V gene. The CDR3 reads CASSARGKRGGYGYTF. The CDR3 bases are TGTGCCAGCAGTGCTCGGGGAAAAAGGGGAGGGTATGGCTACACCTTC.

This chain joins TRBV30 and TRBJ2-3; no firm D call. Germline lookup yields CDR1 GTSNPN and CDR2 SVGIG (reference sequence). The length of the CDR3 is 14 residues. Trimming left V 4 bases short and J 1 base short, with 12 bases between. This CDR3 reads CAWKVGWGTDTQYF. As DNA, the CDR3 is TGTGCCTGGAAGGTCGGGTGGGGCACAGATACGCAGTATTTT.